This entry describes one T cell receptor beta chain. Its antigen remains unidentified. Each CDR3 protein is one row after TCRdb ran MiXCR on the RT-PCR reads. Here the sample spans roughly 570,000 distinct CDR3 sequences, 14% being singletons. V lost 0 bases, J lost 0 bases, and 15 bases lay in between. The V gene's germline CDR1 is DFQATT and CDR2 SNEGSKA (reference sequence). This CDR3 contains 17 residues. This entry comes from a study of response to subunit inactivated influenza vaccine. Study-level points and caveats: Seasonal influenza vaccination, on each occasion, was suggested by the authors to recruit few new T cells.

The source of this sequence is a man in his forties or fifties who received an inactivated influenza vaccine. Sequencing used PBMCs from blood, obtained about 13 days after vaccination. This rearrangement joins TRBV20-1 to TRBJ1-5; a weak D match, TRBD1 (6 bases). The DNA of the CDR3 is TGCAGTGCTAGAGATGCGGAGGGGGTTTATAGCAATCAGCCCCAGCATTTT. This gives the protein CSARDAEGVYSNQPQHF.